Detailed here is one T cell receptor (beta chain). This clonotype was picked up a small number of times. It lacks a known antigen. No base-level quality is on record; no much larger clone is a single base apart. The sample was run on an Illumina NovaSeq 6000. cDNA libraries for TCRalpha and TCRbeta were prepared by 5'RACE using constant-segment primers, with sample barcodes and unique molecular identifiers added. Trizol reagent was used to extract RNA from every sample. Libraries were amplified in two PCR steps, with a second sample barcode and Illumina TruSeq adapters added in the second step. The libraries were sequenced on an Illumina NovaSeq using 2 x 150 bp paired-end reads. Per the authors' processing: Reads were demultiplexed and collapsed into UMI-guided consensus sequences with migec v1.2.7. Using mixcr v2.1.11, UMI consensuses were aligned to TRA and TRB V and J templates and then assembled into clonotypes. Clonotypes were classified as expanded or contracted when called significant by both edgeR and NoisET, with noise models trained on biological replicates. For edgeR calls, a false discovery rate-adjusted p below 0.01 and a log2 fold-change threshold of 1 were applied. As an exploratory analysis of dynamics, max-normalized trajectories of the 1000 most abundant clonotypes were examined with PCA combined with hierarchical clustering. Separately sequenced CD4+ and CD8+ repertoires were used to assign a CD4 or CD8 phenotype to each responding clone. The public sequencing data were trimmed at Q25 with fastp and processed into clonotypes with MiXCR by TCRdb, which kept only in-frame beta chains. Duplicate CDR3 protein sequences are folded into a single record with the most common DNA and genes. These V and J calls derive from TCRdb rather than the authors' analysis. Present in this sample are about 560,000 distinct CDR3 sequences, about 20% of which were seen just once. Under 8.5% of the sample comes from the top ten.

The source of the sample is a study of T-cell memory formation after mild COVID-19 (dated by TCRdb to the early 2020s). Background for the entire study: TCR sequence clusters from the two donors were largely donor specific. The cohort was made up of two young adult volunteers, one female and one male, who were previously healthy. In a couple of donors, T-cell clones that expanded and contracted after mild COVID-19 were tracked by sequencing TCRalpha and TCRbeta repertoires over time.

General conclusions and limits of the study: Some responding clones were detected in pre-infection memory, which suggested that pre-existing cross-reactive memory T cells had joined the SARS-CoV-2 response. Only a couple of mild cases were covered by the study, and larger cohorts that include severe cases with pre-infection samples were considered necessary. Clones contracting from day 15 to 85 had balanced CD4/CD8 phenotypes, while a second wave expanding from day 15 to 37 was biased towards CD4+. Contracting CD4+ clones were found mainly in CM and EM memory subsets, while CD8+ clones were enriched in EMRA. SARS-CoV-2 specificity was not confirmed for the second-wave clones peaking on day 37.

Ficoll-Paque density gradient centrifugation was the method used to isolate PBMCs. The CDR3 sequence holds 14 residues, the cysteine and phenylalanine included. CDR3 DNA is the only sequence kept; it has 42 bases, read in frame from the first base. Between the V and J ends, shortened by 6 bases and 4 bases respectively, the junction contains 14 bases. CDR1 and CDR2, looked up from the germline V gene (reference sequence), are LNHNV and YYDKDF. The TCR originated in an adult woman who had mild COVID-19 (a few samples of this study predate the infection). The sample titles of this study are shuffled in the database, so cell type and time point are left out; the donor was told from shared clones. The V and J segments used are TRBV15 and TRBJ2-3, with TRBD2 perhaps the D gene, on 6 matching bases. What was sequenced was PBMCs or a T cell subset sorted from them (not recorded which). DNA sequence: TGTGCCACCAGGCTCTGGGGGGACGCAGATACGCAGTATTTT. The resulting protein is CATRLWGDADTQYF.